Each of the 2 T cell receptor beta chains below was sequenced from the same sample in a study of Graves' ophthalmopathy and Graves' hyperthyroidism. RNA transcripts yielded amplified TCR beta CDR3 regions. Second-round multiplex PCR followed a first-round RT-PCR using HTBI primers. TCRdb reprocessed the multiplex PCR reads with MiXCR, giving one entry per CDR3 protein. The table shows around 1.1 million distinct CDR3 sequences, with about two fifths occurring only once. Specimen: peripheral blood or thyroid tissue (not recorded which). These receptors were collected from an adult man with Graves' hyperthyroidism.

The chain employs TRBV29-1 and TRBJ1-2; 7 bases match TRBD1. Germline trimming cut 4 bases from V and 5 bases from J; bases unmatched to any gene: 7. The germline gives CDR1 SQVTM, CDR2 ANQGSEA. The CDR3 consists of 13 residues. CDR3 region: CSVAGQVGYGYTF. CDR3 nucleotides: TGCAGCGTTGCCGGACAGGTTGGGTATGGCTACACCTTC.

In DNA form, the CDR3 reads TGTGCCAGCAGCCGAGACAGGGGGCCCTTCGGCTACACCTTC. This encodes CASSRDRGPFGYTF. V usage is TRBV14 and J usage is TRBJ1-2; 10 bases map to TRBD1. V gave up 4 bases and J gave up 8 bases; unmatched junction bases: 7. Germline V gene data show CDR1 as SGHDN and CDR2 as FVKESK. This CDR3 contains 14 residues.